Each of the 25 T cell receptor beta chains below was sequenced from the same sample in a study of radiotherapy plus CTLA-4 blockade in lung cancer. Repertoires were generated with immunoSEQ multiplex PCR, while TCRdb's copy carries only in-frame clones and drops some. The sample contains roughly 75,000 clones, over 70% of which appear only once. This material consisted of peripheral blood, taken from a patient treated with radiotherapy plus ipilimumab. The receptors come from a human donor with non-small cell lung cancer whose response to radiotherapy plus ipilimumab could not be evaluated. Some clones in this sample may be carry-over from other donors' samples.

The chain joins TRBV11-1 to TRBJ2-7; 7 bases map to TRBD1. Germline CDR1 and CDR2: SGHAT and FQDESV (reference sequence). Trimming removed 5 bases from V and 3 bases from J; junction bases left unmatched: 4. This CDR3 is 13 amino acids long. The CDR3 here is CASSQDRDYEQYF. In DNA, the CDR3 is TGTGCCAGCAGCCAAGACAGGGACTACGAGCAGTACTTC.

This sequence joins TRBV7-9 and TRBJ1-1, with 9 nucleotides matching TRBD1. From germline, CDR1 is SEHNR and CDR2 FQNEAQ (reference sequence). Unmatched junction bases numbered 10, after V lost 0 bases and J lost 5 bases. The CDR3 runs 17 residues. For the CDR3, the DNA is TGTGCCAGCAGCTTAGCCGGGACAGGGCCTCGGCGGACTGAAGCTTTCTTT. This codes for CASSLAGTGPRRTEAFF.

The CDR3 DNA sequence: TGTGCCAGCAGCTTAAGAGGGACAGGGGGCACCGGGGAGCTGTTTTTT. This codes for CASSLRGTGGTGELFF. The V call is TRBV7-2, the J call TRBJ2-2, with 11 positions matching TRBD1. Germline CDR1 SGHTA, CDR2 FQGNSA. The CDR3 extends over 16 amino acids. J lost 4 bases, V lost 2 bases, and 3 bases had no gene match.

The count of this clone is one. The rearrangement uses TRBV5-6 and TRBJ1-2; the D is unclear. The germline gives CDR1 SGHDT, CDR2 YYEEEE. Trimming removed 0 bases from V and 0 bases from J, with 3 bases in between. This CDR3 comprises 13 residues. The CDR3 bases are TGTGCCAGCAGCTTGGCAGCTAACTATGGCTACACCTTC. Encoded protein: CASSLAANYGYTF. Full variable domain (missing parts from reference TRBV5-6 and TRBJ1-2): DAGVTQSPTHLIKTRGQQVTLRCSPKSGHDTVSWYQQALGQGPQFIFQYYEEEERQRGNFPDRFSGHQFPNYSSELNVNALLLGDSALYLCASSLAANYGYTFGSGTRLTVV.

The chain recombines TRBV5-1 with TRBJ1-1; 7 nucleotides match TRBD1. The ends lost 0 bases at V and 6 bases at J; junction bases unmatched: 8. This CDR3 contains 15 residues. CDR1 is SGHRS, CDR2 YFSETQ, per germline. In DNA form, the CDR3 reads TGCGCCAGCAGCTTGGAGCGGCAGGGGGAACCTGAAGCTTTCTTT. Its protein is CASSLERQGEPEAFF.

The CDR3, as DNA: TGTGCCAGCAGTTACTCATTAGTAGGGGACAATCAGCCCCAGCATTTT. Protein product: CASSYSLVGDNQPQHF. The rearrangement uses TRBV6-6 and TRBJ1-5; possible D gene TRBD1, 5 bases. The CDR3 is made up of 16 amino acids. Germline CDR1 MNHNY, CDR2 SVGAGI (reference sequence). Trimming took 0 bases from V and 3 from J, leaving 12 bases between them.

This rearrangement joins TRBV5-4 to TRBJ2-7, with D uncertain. Deletions cut 4 bases from V and 3 bases from J, with 11 bases between. This CDR3 is built from 13 residues. The germline CDR1 and CDR2 sequences are SGHNT and YYREEE (reference sequence). The CDR3 region is CASSRFSDYEQYF. The CDR3 nucleotides are TGTGCCAGCAGCCGCTTCAGCGACTACGAGCAGTACTTC. The variable domain in full, completed from reference TRBV5-4 and TRBJ2-7, reads ETGVTQSPTHLIKTRGQQVTLRCSSQSGHNTVSWYQQALGQGPQFIFQYYREEENGRGNFPPRFSGLQFPNYSSELNVNALELDDSALYLCASSRFSDYEQYFGPGTRLTVT.

V and J are TRBV6-5 and TRBJ2-3; D possibly corresponds to TRBD2 (6 bases). Trimming removed 3 bases from V and 2 bases from J, with 12 bases in between. Per the germline V gene, CDR1 is MNHEY and CDR2 is SVGAGI. The length of the CDR3 is 15 residues. CDR3 loop: CASSYSGLTTDTQYF. As DNA, the CDR3 is TGTGCCAGCAGTTATTCAGGACTAACCACAGATACGCAGTATTTT.

V is TRBV11-2 and J is TRBJ1-2; 9 bases fit TRBD1. The germline V gene has CDR1 SGHAT and CDR2 FQNNGV. The V segment lost 5 bases and the J segment 1 base; nucleotides outside the gene matches: 5. CDR3 length equals 15 residues. This CDR3 is CASSPRTGVNYGYTF. CDR3 sequence (DNA): TGTGCCAGCAGCCCCAGGACAGGGGTTAACTATGGCTACACCTTC. Full variable domain (outside the CDR3, taken from reference TRBV11-2 and TRBJ1-2): EAGVAQSPRYKIIEKRQSVAFWCNPISGHATLYWYQQILGQGPKLLIQFQNNGVVDDSQLPKDRFSAERLKGVDSTLKIQPAKLEDSAVYLCASSPRTGVNYGYTFGSGTRLTVV.

The chain employs TRBV18 and TRBJ1-6; 11 nucleotides agree with TRBD1. The CDR3 is 17 amino acids. Trimming at V came to 4 bases and at J to 7 bases, leaving 9 bases not matched to a gene. The germline V gene encodes CDR1 KGHSH and CDR2 LQKENI. The CDR3 reads CASSLGTGGVRNSPLHF. As DNA, the CDR3 is TGTGCCAGCTCACTGGGGACAGGGGGGGTACGAAATTCACCCCTCCACTTT.

The V call is TRBV5-4, the J call TRBJ2-3; TRBD2 matches at 13 bases. CDR1 is SGHNT and CDR2 is YYREEE in the germline V gene (reference sequence). This CDR3 is built from 16 residues. The J segment lost 2 bases and the V segment lost 4 bases, leaving 4 bases of the junction unmatched. CDR3 region: CASSRLAGGYTDTQYF. In nucleotides, the CDR3 is TGTGCCAGCAGCAGACTAGCGGGGGGCTACACAGATACGCAGTATTTT. Using reference TRBV5-4 and TRBJ2-3 for the parts outside the CDR3, the full variable domain is ETGVTQSPTHLIKTRGQQVTLRCSSQSGHNTVSWYQQALGQGPQFIFQYYREEENGRGNFPPRFSGLQFPNYSSELNVNALELDDSALYLCASSRLAGGYTDTQYFGPGTRLTVL.

This chain joins TRBV6-5 and TRBJ2-3; D is undetermined. The CDR3 covers 13 residues. Trimming removed 6 bases at V and 7 bases at J, with 14 bases between. Germline CDR1 is MNHEY and CDR2 is SVGAGI. CDR3 DNA sequence: TGTGCCAGCAGCGACCGGAGTGAAAATACGCAGTATTTT. This encodes CASSDRSENTQYF.

This chain joins TRBV28 and TRBJ1-2, with TRBD1 matching 9 bases. The junction had 11 bases not matched to a gene; V was cut back by 5 bases and J by 4 bases. From germline, CDR1 is MDHEN and CDR2 SYDVKM. CDR3 length: 16 amino acids. CDR3 coding DNA: TGTGCCAGCAGTCCCCCGGGGGGGACAGGGATCTATGGCTACACCTTC. Protein sequence: CASSPPGGTGIYGYTF.

The chain uses TRBV7-6 and TRBJ1-4, with 8 nucleotides matching TRBD1. CDR1 is SGHVS and CDR2 is FNYEAQ in the germline V gene. V trimming: 5 bases; J trimming: 7 bases; junction bases outside the gene matches: 6. The CDR3 is 14 amino acids. The CDR3 DNA reads as TGTGCCAGCAGCAGGACAGGGCAGGGTGAAAAACTGTTTTTT. Translated, it gives CASSRTGQGEKLFF.

This chain joins TRBV6-1 and TRBJ1-1; D may be TRBD1 (5 bases). The ends were cut back, 8 bases at V and 4 bases at J, with 14 bases in the middle. Germline loops: CDR1 MNHNS, CDR2 SASEGT. The CDR3 covers 13 residues. CDR3 region: CASGSGRTTEAFF. The CDR3 DNA is TGTGCCAGCGGGTCAGGGCGAACCACTGAAGCTTTCTTT.

The rearrangement joins TRBV5-1 to TRBJ1-2; D unresolved. CDR3 size: 14 residues. Trimming shortened V by 4 bases and J by 4 bases, and 14 bases separated the two germline ends. Germline-derived CDR1 and CDR2 are SGHRS and YFSETQ. CDR3 protein: CASSSQTFGYGYTF. CDR3 nucleotides: TGCGCCAGCAGCAGCCAAACTTTCGGCTATGGCTACACCTTC.

V gene TRBV4-3 combines with J gene TRBJ2-7; 7 bases are a match to TRBD2. Germline loops: CDR1 LGHNA, CDR2 YSLEER. With V trimmed by 0 bases and J by 0 bases, 5 bases remained unmatched. The CDR3 totals 16 residues. CDR3 DNA: TGCGCCAGCAGCCAAGAGGGAGGGTTTGCCTCCTACGAGCAGTACTTC. Residues: CASSQEGGFASYEQYF.

This rearrangement joins TRBV4-2 to TRBJ2-3; tentatively, D is TRBD1 (6 bases). Germline CDR1 and CDR2: LGHNA and YNFKEQ. CDR3 length: 17 residues. Deletions cut 4 bases from V and 4 bases from J, with 21 bases between. CDR3 nucleotides: TGTGCCAGCAGCCGGAGGACGGGACAATCTGGGCCAGATACGCAGTATTTT. This sequence encodes CASSRRTGQSGPDTQYF.

In nucleotides, the CDR3 is TGTGCCAGCACCCCCTCTAGTAGGATCGATGGCTACACCTTC. This sequence encodes CASTPSSRIDGYTF. The chain combines TRBV6-5 with TRBJ1-2; D is ambiguous. Germline CDR1 is MNHEY and CDR2 is SVGAGI. The CDR3 contains 14 residues. V was pared by 7 bases and J by 6 bases, with 18 bases between.

The chain links TRBV6-5 to TRBJ1-2; D remains ambiguous. The germline gives CDR1 MNHEY, CDR2 SVGAGI. The V and J ends lost 4 bases and 2 bases respectively, with 8 bases between them. This CDR3 spans 13 amino acids. The CDR3 loop is CASSLTENYGYTF. The CDR3 nucleotides read TGTGCCAGCAGTTTGACGGAGAACTATGGCTACACCTTC.

This clone was seen once. V usage is TRBV5-1 and J usage is TRBJ2-2; TRBD1 matches 9 bases. From germline, CDR1 is SGHRS and CDR2 YFSETQ. The CDR3 totals 15 residues. After removal of 4 bases from V and 6 bases from J, the junction contained 7 bases not matched to a gene. CDR3 protein: CASSPGTGWAGELFF. The CDR3 nucleotides read TGCGCCAGCAGCCCAGGGACAGGGTGGGCCGGGGAGCTGTTTTTT.

A few counts support this clone. The gene calls are TRBV7-8 and TRBJ1-1; TRBD1 aligns across 10 bases. This CDR3 has 17 residues. Germline CDR1 is SGHVS and CDR2 is FQNEAQ. The V and J ends lost 5 bases and 1 base, in that order; junction bases with no gene match: 10. CDR3 sequence reads: CASSRWTGGPANTEAFF. For the CDR3, the DNA is TGTGCCAGCAGCAGATGGACAGGGGGGCCGGCGAACACTGAAGCTTTCTTT. The full variable domain, with the rest looked up from reference TRBV7-8 and TRBJ1-1, is GAGVSQSPRYKVAKRGQDVALRCDPISGHVSLFWYQQALGQGPEFLTYFQNEAQLDKSGLPSDRFFAERPEGSVSTLKIQRTQQEDSAVYLCASSRWTGGPANTEAFFGQGTRLTVV.

The chain recombines TRBV11-3 with TRBJ2-7; D is perhaps TRBD1 (6 bases). In germline, CDR1 is SGHNT, CDR2 YENEEA. This CDR3 comprises 15 residues. The V end lost 0 bases, the J end lost 3 bases, and 12 bases lay between the germline ends. The CDR3 bases are TGTGCCAGCAGCTTAGATTCAGGGGCGGGCTACGAGCAGTACTTC. Its protein product is CASSLDSGAGYEQYF.

This clone occurred many times. V and J are TRBV19 and TRBJ2-2; the D is unclear. This CDR3 has 13 amino acids. Trimming removed 3 bases from V and 13 bases from J, with 15 bases in between. Germline V gene lookup returns CDR1 LNHDA and CDR2 SQIVND (reference sequence). The chain's CDR3 is CASSIMVPYWLFF. The CDR3 nucleotides are TGTGCCAGTAGTATTATGGTGCCCTATTGGCTGTTTTTT.

The V and J genes are TRBV27 and TRBJ2-7; perhaps TRBD2 as D (5 bases). The CDR3 totals 16 residues. CDR1 and CDR2 (germline): MNHEY, SMNVEV (reference sequence). V was trimmed by 3 bases and J by 5 bases, leaving 20 bases between them. The CDR3 loop reads CASSLSRGRRWDEQYF. Written as DNA, the CDR3 is TGTGCCAGCAGTTTGTCCCGAGGGCGCAGGTGGGACGAGCAGTACTTC.